This T cell receptor beta chain appears in the sequencing data of a study of regulatory T cells in long-lasting Graves disease. Relying on iRepertoire HTBI primers and Arm-PCR of CDR3 regions, the team built TCR beta libraries. TCRdb re-called the multiplex PCR reads through MiXCR, storing one row per CDR3 protein. The table records 390,000 or so distinct CDR3 sequences, approximately 12% of them present only once. Germline V gene sequence: CDR1 KGHSH, CDR2 LQKENI. V dropped 2 bases and J dropped 0 bases, with 17 bases sitting between them. CDR3 size: 19 residues. The time point was: newly diagnosed GD, antithyroid drugs for less than 3 months. The TCR library was made from RNA that had been extracted from PBMCs in TRIzol. This clonotype was detected only a few times. The same specimen was also included in a second study, on T cells in Graves' hyperthyroidism and ophthalmopathy.

The sequence derives from a woman aged 18-29 years with Graves disease. The starting material was peripheral blood mononuclear cells (PBMCs), obtained at new diagnosis, from a patient treated with antithyroid drugs. The V gene is TRBV18, the J gene TRBJ2-6; D call uncertain. This CDR3 reads CASSPYSADGRSGANVLTF. In DNA, the CDR3 is TGTGCCAGCTCACCATACTCCGCGGACGGACGCTCTGGGGCCAACGTCCTGACTTTC.